This section outlines one T cell receptor (beta chain) sequence together with its context. Its antigen is unknown. Germline assignment: CDR1 SGHKS and CDR2 YYEKEE (reference sequence). Trimming pared 0 bases from V and 3 bases from J, leaving 12 bases between. The CDR3 has 15 amino acids. Generated by immunoSEQ multiplex PCR, the TCRdb table keeps only in-frame clones and is missing some. This table has about 140,000 clones, about 89% appearing once. The data were obtained in a study of T cell responses to AZD1222 COVID-19 vaccine. Broader study findings: Spike-specific TCR depth and breadth grew after two AZD1222 doses. Seropositivity was recorded at baseline in only six AZD1222 recipients.

V gene TRBV5-5 combines with J gene TRBJ2-5; TRBD2 might be the D (5 bases). Sequencing used peripheral blood, obtained 28 days after the second dose of the MenACWY control vaccine. This TCR came from an adult who received the MenACWY meningococcal vaccine as a control. The CDR3 loop is CASSLVGLSEETQYF. CDR3 in DNA: TGTGCCAGCAGCTTGGTTGGACTCTCAGAAGAGACCCAGTACTTC.